The TCR beta chain described here comes from a study of OX40 agonist ivuxolimab in advanced cancers. Here immunoSEQ multiplex PCR was the method, and the copy in TCRdb shows in-frame clones only, minus some. The table shows about 20,000 clones, with approximately 90% occurring only once. Germline values: CDR1 SQVTM, CDR2 ANQGSEA. The length of the CDR3 is 11 residues. Trimming shortened V by 6 bases and J by 0 bases, and 6 bases separated the two germline ends. V is TRBV29-1 and J is TRBJ2-7, with unresolved D. This TCR was sampled from an adult with an advanced solid tumor such as melanoma, head and neck, liver or kidney cancer. The sample here was CD4+ or CD8+ T cells sorted from blood, taken in a trial of the OX40 agonist ivuxolimab. CDR3 amino acids: CSVYSSYEQYF. Here the CDR3 DNA reads TGCAGCGTGTACAGCTCCTACGAGCAGTACTTC.